The 10 T cell receptor beta chains listed next were all sequenced from one sample in a study of control samples from healthy donors and cancer patients. Only in-frame clones appear in the TCRdb table, and some are missing; sequencing was by immunoSEQ multiplex PCR. The table includes approximately 79,000 clones, about 88% detected once. The sample consisted of blood. The source of these receptors is a man between 50 and 59 years old in good health.

CDR3 sequence: CASFVKGDFDEAFF. For the CDR3, the DNA is TGTGCCAGCTTCGTGAAAGGGGACTTTGATGAAGCTTTCTTT. The rearrangement joins TRBV6-6 to TRBJ1-1; weak D call: TRBD1 (5 bases). V was trimmed by 8 bases and J by 7 bases, leaving 20 bases between them. Per the germline V gene, CDR1 is MNHNY and CDR2 is SVGAGI (reference sequence). The CDR3 is made up of 14 amino acids.

This chain connects TRBV10-3 to TRBJ2-2; TRBD2 matches 12 bases. The germline CDR1 and CDR2 sequences are ENHRY and SYGVKD. The J segment lost 6 bases and the V segment lost 4 bases, leaving 6 bases of the junction unmatched. The CDR3 is 16 amino acids. CDR3 nucleotides: TGTGCCATCAGTGCCCTAGCGGGGGGGCCTTCCGGGGAGCTGTTTTTT. This encodes CAISALAGGPSGELFF.

The chain joins TRBV5-6 to TRBJ1-1; D gene unclear. This CDR3 contains 13 residues. Germline V gene sequence: CDR1 SGHDT, CDR2 YYEEEE. The ends were cut back, 0 bases at V and 6 bases at J, with 9 bases in the middle. As DNA, the CDR3 is TGTGCCAGCAGCTTGGGACCGCGCCCTGAAGCTTTCTTT. This encodes CASSLGPRPEAFF.

J is TRBJ2-2 and V is TRBV24-1; 12 nucleotides align to TRBD1. V dropped 5 bases and J dropped 5; count of bases not matched to a gene: 11. The CDR3 contains 18 residues. The germline V gene encodes CDR1 KGHDR and CDR2 SFDVKD. The CDR3 nucleotides read TGTGCCACCAGTGCCATAGGGACAGGGGGCGCGGTAACCGGGGAGCTGTTTTTT. It specifies CATSAIGTGGAVTGELFF.

The gene calls are TRBV27 and TRBJ2-5, with 12 bases aligning to TRBD1. In germline, CDR1 is MNHEY, CDR2 SMNVEV (reference sequence). With 4 bases clipped from V and 5 bases from J, the junction kept 5 bases outside the gene matches. CDR3 length: 15 residues. The CDR3 spells CASSSGTGGVETQYF. In DNA form, the CDR3 reads TGTGCCAGCAGTTCCGGGACAGGGGGCGTGGAGACCCAGTACTTC.

This clone appeared a single time. The CDR3 coding sequence is TGTGCCAGCAGCTTGGGTTTGCGACAAGAGACCCAGTACTTC. It codes for CASSLGLRQETQYF. The genes are TRBV5-6 and TRBJ2-5; D gene uncertain. In germline, CDR1 is SGHDT, CDR2 YYEEEE. The V and J ends lost 0 bases and 2 bases respectively, with 8 bases between them. This CDR3 has 14 residues. The whole variable domain, remainder taken from reference TRBV5-6 and TRBJ2-5, is DAGVTQSPTHLIKTRGQQVTLRCSPKSGHDTVSWYQQALGQGPQFIFQYYEEEERQRGNFPDRFSGHQFPNYSSELNVNALLLGDSALYLCASSLGLRQETQYFGPGTRLLVL.

This chain joins TRBV7-9 and TRBJ1-2; the D is unclear. The CDR3 is 12 residues long. Germline V gives CDR1 SEHNR, CDR2 FQNEAQ (reference sequence). V gave up 5 bases and J gave up 4 bases, with 8 bases separating them. CDR3 loop: CASSPGPYGYTF. DNA of the CDR3: TGTGCCAGCAGCCCCGGGCCCTATGGCTACACCTTC.

This clone was detected once. This chain joins TRBV5-6 and TRBJ1-1; 8 nucleotides match TRBD1. The ends lost 0 bases at V and 3 bases at J; junction bases unmatched: 7. CDR1 is SGHDT, CDR2 YYEEEE, per germline. This CDR3 is built from 16 residues. The CDR3 protein is CASSLAGRGRDTEAFF. CDR3 DNA sequence: TGTGCCAGCAGCTTGGCCGGCAGGGGGCGCGACACTGAAGCTTTCTTT.

V and J are TRBV24-1 and TRBJ2-2; 15 bases match TRBD2. In germline, CDR1 is KGHDR, CDR2 SFDVKD. V was pared by 4 bases and J by 4 bases, with 9 bases of the junction left unmatched. CDR3 size: 19 residues. CDR3 region: CATSDLGLAGGRSTGELFF. In DNA, the CDR3 is TGTGCCACCAGTGACCTCGGACTAGCGGGGGGGCGAAGCACCGGGGAGCTGTTTTTT.

The chain recombines TRBV19 with TRBJ1-1; D unclear. Germline V gene sequence: CDR1 LNHDA, CDR2 SQIVND (reference sequence). The CDR3 loop spans 15 amino acids. V was pared by 7 bases and J by 0 bases, with 15 bases between. CDR3 region: CASNLMAAMNTEAFF. The CDR3 DNA follows: TGTGCCAGTAACTTGATGGCTGCCATGAACACTGAAGCTTTCTTT.